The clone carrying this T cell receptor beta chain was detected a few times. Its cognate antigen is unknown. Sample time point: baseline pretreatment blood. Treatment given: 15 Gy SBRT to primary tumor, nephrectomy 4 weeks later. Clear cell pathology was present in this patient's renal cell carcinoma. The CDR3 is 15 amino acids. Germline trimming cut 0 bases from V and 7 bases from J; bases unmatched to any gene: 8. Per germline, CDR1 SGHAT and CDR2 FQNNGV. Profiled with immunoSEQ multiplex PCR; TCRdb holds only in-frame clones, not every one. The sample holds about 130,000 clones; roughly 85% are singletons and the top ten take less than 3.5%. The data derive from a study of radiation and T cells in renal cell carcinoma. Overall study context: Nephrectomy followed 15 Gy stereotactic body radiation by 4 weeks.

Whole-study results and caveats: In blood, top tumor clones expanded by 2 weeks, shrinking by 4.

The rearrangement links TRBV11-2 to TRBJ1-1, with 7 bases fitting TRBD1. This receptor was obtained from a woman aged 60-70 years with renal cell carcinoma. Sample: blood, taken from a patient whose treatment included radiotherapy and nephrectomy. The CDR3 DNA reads TGTGCCAGCAGCTTAGACCCTGGACAGGTCGGTGAAGCTTTCTTT. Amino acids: CASSLDPGQVGEAFF.